The T cell receptor beta chain under discussion was sequenced for a study of somatic mutations in cytotoxic T cells in rheumatoid arthritis. Findings and limits, study-wide: Which antigens the expanded CD8+ clones targeted was unknown.

In the source study's methods: Patient CD8+ clones exceeding 1% seldom corresponded to published virus-specific TCRB sequences. Clones were sequenced by immunoSEQ multiplex PCR, and TCRdb holds only the in-frame ones, with some missing. That table supplies the V and J calls and clone size; D and trimming were determined from the DNA. The data hold 15,000 to 20,000 clones, with 85% observed a single time. To note about this clone: Its matching antigen is unknown.

Germline V lookup: CDR1 SGHRS, CDR2 YFSETQ. The CDR3 runs to 16 residues. V was shortened by 0 bases and J by 0 bases, with 10 bases between the two germline ends. The sequenced sample consisted of CD8+ T cells sorted from blood. The clonotype originates from a middle-aged woman with rheumatoid arthritis. The chain employs TRBV5-1 and TRBJ2-1, with D uncertain. CDR3 in DNA: TGCGCCAGCAGCTTGGGCCGGTTAAGCTCCTACAATGAGCAGTTCTTC. Protein sequence: CASSLGRLSSYNEQFF.